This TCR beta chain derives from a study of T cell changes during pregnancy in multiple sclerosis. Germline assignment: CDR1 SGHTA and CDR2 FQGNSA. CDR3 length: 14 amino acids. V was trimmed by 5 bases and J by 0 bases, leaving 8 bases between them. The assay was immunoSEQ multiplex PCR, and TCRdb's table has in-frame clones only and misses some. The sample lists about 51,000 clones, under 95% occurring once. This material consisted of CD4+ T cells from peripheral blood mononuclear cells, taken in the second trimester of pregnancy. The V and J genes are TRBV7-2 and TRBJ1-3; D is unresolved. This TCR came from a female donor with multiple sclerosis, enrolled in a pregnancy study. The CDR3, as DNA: TGTGCCAGCAGCCCACTTGGCTCTGGAAACACCATATATTTT. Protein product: CASSPLGSGNTIYF.